This TCR beta chain originates from a study of human thymus T cells. Findings and limits, study-wide: As related research reported, thymic repertoires overlapped highly among unrelated individuals. Repertoires from thymus and blood appeared to show biased V and J gene usage.

As to this clone: The antigen is unknown.

TCRdb's table, derived via immunoSEQ multiplex PCR, lists solely in-frame clones and lacks some. Of roughly 120,000 clones in the sample, about 94% were seen once. Resections that were taken during corrective heart surgery supplied the thymus tissue. The sample donors, healthy Finnish infants, were having corrective surgery for congenital heart defects. V dropped 0 bases and J dropped 4 bases, with 9 bases sitting between them. The CDR3 is 14 residues long. Germline lookup yields CDR1 ENHRY and CDR2 SYGVKD. The sequence was collected from a boy in the first two years of life with a congenital heart defect but otherwise immunologically healthy. V is TRBV10-3 and J is TRBJ1-2, with D hard to call. The sample was thymus tissue. Here the CDR3 reads CAISESEQIYGYTF. CDR3 bases: TGTGCCATCAGTGAGTCGGAACAGATCTATGGCTACACCTTC.